Below are 9 T cell receptor beta chains sequenced from a single sample in a study of blood T cell repertoires in COVID-19. The table came from immunoSEQ multiplex PCR; TCRdb's copy has only in-frame clones and leaves some out. Among about 200,000 clones listed, around 81% were seen once. The sample taken for sequencing was peripheral blood. These receptors all stem from a man aged 55 to 70 with COVID-19, enrolled during active disease.

There are a few counts of this clone. The V call is TRBV7-2, the J call TRBJ1-2, with 8 bases fitting TRBD1. V lost 2 bases, J lost 7 bases, and 6 bases stayed unmatched. Germline V lookup: CDR1 SGHTA, CDR2 FQGNSA. CDR3 length: 14 amino acids. This CDR3 reads CASSLRDRGAGYTF. The CDR3 nucleotides read TGTGCCAGCAGCTTACGAGACAGGGGAGCTGGCTACACCTTC.

This rearrangement joins TRBV19 to TRBJ2-7; 12 bases fit TRBD1. Germline CDR1 reads LNHDA; CDR2 reads SQIVND (reference sequence). The length of the CDR3 is 15 residues. After removal of 8 bases from V and 5 bases from J, the junction contained 10 bases not matched to a gene. The CDR3 is CASHTGGQGAHEQYF. Here the CDR3 DNA reads TGTGCCAGTCACACCGGGGGACAGGGGGCCCACGAGCAGTACTTC.

The chain combines TRBV7-2 with TRBJ1-6; D possibly corresponds to TRBD1 (6 bases). Germline V gene sequence: CDR1 SGHTA, CDR2 FQGNSA. The CDR3 spans 16 residues. The V gene lost 0 bases and the J gene lost 7 bases, with 13 bases spanning the gap. The CDR3 nucleotides read TGTGCCAGCAGCTTAGCGTCACAGGGTAACAATTCACCCCTCCACTTT. Residues: CASSLASQGNNSPLHF.

The rearrangement uses TRBV24-1 and TRBJ1-4; D call uncertain. This CDR3 has 13 amino acids. Germline V gene lookup returns CDR1 KGHDR and CDR2 SFDVKD. Between the trimmed V and J ends, which lost 2 bases and 12 bases, there was a span of 12 bases. For the CDR3, the DNA is TGTGCCACCAGTGATTCACTGCGCCTAGAACTGTTTTTT. Translation: CATSDSLRLELFF.

V usage is TRBV27 and J usage is TRBJ1-5; D ambiguous. The CDR3 sequence is 13 residues long. Germline CDR1 MNHEY, CDR2 SMNVEV (reference sequence). Between the trimmed V and J ends, which lost 6 bases and 1 base, there was a span of 7 bases. CDR3 region: CASSRGSNQPQHF. The DNA of the CDR3 is TGTGCCAGCAGCAGAGGGAGCAATCAGCCCCAGCATTTT.

J is TRBJ1-3 and V is TRBV2; D possibly corresponds to TRBD1 (5 bases). This CDR3 is built from 15 residues. CDR1 SNHLY and CDR2 FYNNEI come from the germline V gene. Trimming removed 6 bases at V and 0 bases at J, with 12 bases between. CDR3 sequence: CASRTAGGSGNTIYF. The CDR3 bases are TGTGCCAGCAGGACCGCCGGGGGCTCTGGAAACACCATATATTTT.

V is TRBV10-2 and J is TRBJ1-6; D ambiguous. The germline V gene encodes CDR1 WSHSY and CDR2 SAAADI. V lost 2 bases and J 7 bases, leaving 12 bases between the germline ends. This CDR3 spans 15 amino acids. CDR3: CASSEAGRRNSPLHF. The CDR3 nucleotides read TGCGCCAGCAGTGAGGCCGGGAGGAGGAATTCACCCCTCCACTTT.

The V call is TRBV10-3, the J call TRBJ1-5; 7 nucleotides agree with TRBD1. This CDR3 is built from 16 residues. Germline assignment: CDR1 ENHRY and CDR2 SYGVKD. Trimming took 2 bases from V and 7 from J; bases not matched to a gene: 11. CDR3 sequence: CAISELDRDRSQPQHF. CDR3 nucleotides: TGTGCCATCAGTGAGCTCGACAGGGACCGTTCCCAGCCCCAGCATTTT.

V is TRBV30 and J is TRBJ2-1; unclear D gene. This CDR3 contains 12 residues. CDR1 and CDR2 (germline): GTSNPN, SVGIG (reference sequence). The V and J ends lost 0 bases and 5 bases respectively, with 5 bases between them. This chain's CDR3 is CAWSVSDNEQFF. DNA for the CDR3: TGTGCCTGGAGTGTTTCAGACAATGAGCAGTTCTTC.